The rows below give T cell receptor beta chains drawn from one sample of a study of blood T cell repertoires in COVID-19. The protocol was immunoSEQ multiplex PCR, while the TCRdb copy is restricted to in-frame clones and leaves out a portion. The table includes about 400,000 clones, approximately 86% detected once. Sequenced input: peripheral blood. Receptors originate from a human donor in a cohort sampled during active COVID-19. The CDR3 runs from the conserved cysteine through the conserved F or W. Fields, in order: CDR3 protein, CDR3 length, V gene, clone size. The size entry is marked missing in some rows and otherwise reads once, few, many or a size class.

cdr3_aa: CASSLNSLAGGGSYNEQFF; cdr3_length: 19; v_call: TRBV5-1; clone_size: -
cdr3_aa: CSAAGLAGTDTQYF; cdr3_length: 14; v_call: TRBV29-1; clone_size: -
cdr3_aa: CASSRKGEGYGYTF; cdr3_length: 14; v_call: TRBV19; clone_size: -
cdr3_aa: CASSEAPRGKADTQYF; cdr3_length: 16; v_call: TRBV25-1; clone_size: -
cdr3_aa: CASTGLAGSVDQYF; cdr3_length: 14; v_call: TRBV28; clone_size: -
cdr3_aa: CASSITGYTEAFF; cdr3_length: 13; v_call: TRBV7-3; clone_size: -
cdr3_aa: CASSLAVSSVNNEQFF; cdr3_length: 16; v_call: TRBV5-1; clone_size: -
cdr3_aa: CASLGARIWNQPQHF; cdr3_length: 15; v_call: TRBV11-3; clone_size: -
cdr3_aa: CASSSRQAHNSPLHF; cdr3_length: 15; v_call: TRBV19; clone_size: -
cdr3_aa: CASSLGGGATGELFF; cdr3_length: 15; v_call: TRBV11-2; clone_size: few
cdr3_aa: CASSPPQGGLYNEQFF; cdr3_length: 16; v_call: TRBV18; clone_size: once